These T cell receptor beta chains were read from a single sample in a study of blood T cell repertoires in COVID-19. Using immunoSEQ multiplex PCR, the repertoire was profiled, and TCRdb retains in-frame clones only, with some absent. This sample has 250,000 to 300,000 clones, with around 88% found just once. The sequencing sample was made of peripheral blood. The origin of the receptors is a man aged 35 to 55 with acute or convalescent COVID-19. CDR3s include the opening cysteine and the closing phenylalanine or tryptophan. The order of the fields is J gene, clone size, V gene, D gene, CDR3 DNA, CDR3 protein. A D gene is named only where the DNA matches it firmly. Rows may omit the clone size; those that give it use once, few, many or a size class.

j_call: TRBJ2-5
clone_size: NA
v_call: TRBV2
d_call: NA
cdr3_nt: TGTGCCAGCAGTGCGCATTACCTTGAGGGCCGTCAAGAGACCCAGTACTTC
cdr3_aa: CASSAHYLEGRQETQYF

j_call: TRBJ1-1
clone_size: NA
v_call: TRBV14
d_call: NA
cdr3_nt: TGTGCCAGCAGCCAAGCTTTCGGCGGGGAAGCTTTCTTT
cdr3_aa: CASSQAFGGEAFF

j_call: TRBJ2-1
clone_size: NA
v_call: TRBV18
d_call: NA
cdr3_nt: TGTGCCAGCTCACCAGGGGCCCCCTACAATGAGCAGTTCTTC
cdr3_aa: CASSPGAPYNEQFF

j_call: TRBJ2-1
clone_size: NA
v_call: TRBV6-1
d_call: TRBD2
cdr3_nt: TGTGCCAGCAGTGTCAAGAGCGGGGGCGCCTACAATGAGCAGTTCTTC
cdr3_aa: CASSVKSGGAYNEQFF

j_call: TRBJ1-2
clone_size: once
v_call: TRBV5-6
d_call: TRBD1
cdr3_nt: TGTGCCAGCAGCCAAGGACAGGGATGGGATGGCTACACCTTC
cdr3_aa: CASSQGQGWDGYTF

j_call: TRBJ1-1
clone_size: NA
v_call: TRBV5-6
d_call: NA
cdr3_nt: TGTGCCAGCAGCTCACGGTACCAAGCTTTCTTT
cdr3_aa: CASSSRYQAFF

j_call: TRBJ2-1
clone_size: NA
v_call: TRBV5-5
d_call: NA
cdr3_nt: TGTGCCAGCAATGAGGGCTCCTACAATGAGCAGTTCTTC
cdr3_aa: CASNEGSYNEQFF

j_call: TRBJ1-3
clone_size: few
v_call: TRBV5-1
d_call: NA
cdr3_nt: TGCGCCAGCAGCTTGAAGGGGGAGAGTTCCTCTGGAAACACCATATATTTT
cdr3_aa: CASSLKGESSSGNTIYF

j_call: TRBJ2-7
clone_size: NA
v_call: TRBV30
d_call: TRBD2
cdr3_nt: TGTGCCTGGAGTAGAGGACTAGGACCCTCCTACGAGCAGTACTTC
cdr3_aa: CAWSRGLGPSYEQYF

j_call: TRBJ2-1
clone_size: NA
v_call: TRBV6-6
d_call: NA
cdr3_nt: TGTGCCAGCAGTTACTCGAGTAATGAGCAGTTCTTC
cdr3_aa: CASSYSSNEQFF

j_call: TRBJ2-3
clone_size: NA
v_call: TRBV6-6
d_call: TRBD2
cdr3_nt: TGTGCCAGCAGGCGTCAGACTAGCGGGGGGACAGATACGCAGTATTTT
cdr3_aa: CASRRQTSGGTDTQYF

j_call: TRBJ1-3
clone_size: NA
v_call: TRBV30
d_call: NA
cdr3_nt: TGTGCCTGGAGTTCAGGAAACACCATATATTTT
cdr3_aa: CAWSSGNTIYF

j_call: TRBJ1-2
clone_size: NA
v_call: TRBV28
d_call: NA
cdr3_nt: TGTGCCAGCACTATCCCTGTGTACAGGACAAAAGGGTATGGCTACACCTTC
cdr3_aa: CASTIPVYRTKGYGYTF

j_call: TRBJ1-2
clone_size: NA
v_call: TRBV14
d_call: TRBD1
cdr3_nt: TGTGCCAGCAGCCATTACTTTGGGAGACAGGGAGGCTTTAACTATGGCTACACCTTC
cdr3_aa: CASSHYFGRQGGFNYGYTF

j_call: TRBJ2-7
clone_size: NA
v_call: TRBV19
d_call: NA
cdr3_nt: TGTGCCAGTAGTCGCGGCGGCTACGAGCAGTACTTC
cdr3_aa: CASSRGGYEQYF

j_call: TRBJ1-2
clone_size: few
v_call: TRBV19
d_call: NA
cdr3_nt: TGTGCCAGTAGTATCTCGGCAGGGGTCGGCTACACCTTC
cdr3_aa: CASSISAGVGYTF

j_call: TRBJ1-5
clone_size: NA
v_call: TRBV2
d_call: NA
cdr3_nt: TGTGCCAGCAATCGGGGGGTGAATCAGCCCCAGCATTTT
cdr3_aa: CASNRGVNQPQHF

j_call: TRBJ1-3
clone_size: once
v_call: TRBV3-1/TRBV3-2
d_call: NA
cdr3_nt: TGTGCCAGCAGCCAAGCCACCGCGGGCAGGGGTAACACCATATATTTT
cdr3_aa: CASSQATAGRGNTIYF

j_call: TRBJ1-1
clone_size: NA
v_call: TRBV4-1
d_call: TRBD1
cdr3_nt: TGCGCCAGCAGCGAAAAGGGACAGACGAACACTGAAGCTTTCTTT
cdr3_aa: CASSEKGQTNTEAFF

j_call: TRBJ1-5
clone_size: NA
v_call: TRBV30
d_call: NA
cdr3_nt: TGTGCCTGGAGTTCCGACAGATTCAATCAGCCCCAGCATTTT
cdr3_aa: CAWSSDRFNQPQHF

j_call: TRBJ1-5
clone_size: NA
v_call: TRBV13
d_call: TRBD1
cdr3_nt: TGTGCCAGCAGCTCCTCTTCCCGGGGGACAGGGGCCCAGCCCCAGCATTTT
cdr3_aa: CASSSSSRGTGAQPQHF

j_call: TRBJ2-1
clone_size: once
v_call: TRBV4-2
d_call: NA
cdr3_nt: TGTGCCAGCAGCCTCCAGGGTGGGGCTGACTACAATGAGCAGTTCTTC
cdr3_aa: CASSLQGGADYNEQFF

j_call: TRBJ2-2
clone_size: NA
v_call: TRBV6-4
d_call: TRBD1
cdr3_nt: TGTGCCAGCAGTGAAAGGCAGGGGGTTAACACCGGGGAGCTGTTTTTT
cdr3_aa: CASSERQGVNTGELFF